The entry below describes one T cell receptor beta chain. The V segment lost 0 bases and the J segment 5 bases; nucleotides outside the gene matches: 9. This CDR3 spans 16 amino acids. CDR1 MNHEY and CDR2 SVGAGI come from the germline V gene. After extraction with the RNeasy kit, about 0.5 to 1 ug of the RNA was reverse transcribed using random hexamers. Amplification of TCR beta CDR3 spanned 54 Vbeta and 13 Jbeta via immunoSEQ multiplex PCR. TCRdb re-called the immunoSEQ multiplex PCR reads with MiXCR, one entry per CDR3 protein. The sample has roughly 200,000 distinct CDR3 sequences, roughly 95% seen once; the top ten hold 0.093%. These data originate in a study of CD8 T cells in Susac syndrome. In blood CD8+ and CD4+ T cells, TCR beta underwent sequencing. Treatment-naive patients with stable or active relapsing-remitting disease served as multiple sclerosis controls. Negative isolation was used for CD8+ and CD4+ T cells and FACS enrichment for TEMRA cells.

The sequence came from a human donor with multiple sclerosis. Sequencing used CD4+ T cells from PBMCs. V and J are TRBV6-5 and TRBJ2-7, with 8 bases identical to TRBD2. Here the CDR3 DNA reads TGTGCCAGCAGTTACTCCTGGGGCGGGGGGATCGACGAGCAGTACTTC. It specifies CASSYSWGGGIDEQYF.